This T cell receptor (beta chain) originates from a study of blood T cell repertoires in COVID-19. Study-level information: Some COVID-19 samples were acute and others convalescent; all came from the United States, Italy and Spain. PBMCs, B-cell-depleted T cells, or T cells provided the cDNA or gDNA that made up the material.

Authors' data handling: The authors estimated nucleated cell counts from reference gene primer amplification. Measured with immunoSEQ multiplex PCR; TCRdb has only the in-frame clones, and not every one. V, J and clone size are taken as reported in that table, and D and trimming were inferred from the DNA itself. This sample has about 290,000 clones, with 85% to 90% found just once. CDR3 length: 15 residues. V gave up 0 bases and J gave up 5 bases, with 8 bases separating them. Per germline, CDR1 SGHAT and CDR2 FQNNGV. The TCR was taken from a woman in her thirties with COVID-19, enrolled during active disease. V gene TRBV11-2 combines with J gene TRBJ1-6, with D uncertain. Sequencing was done on a sample of peripheral blood. The DNA of the CDR3 is TGTGCCAGCAGCTTAGATCTACAGAATAATTCACCCCTCCACTTT. Its translation: CASSLDLQNNSPLHF.